This T cell receptor beta chain was sequenced during a study of cytomegalovirus exposure and HLA in healthy donors (dated by TCRdb to the late 2010s). About the full investigation: In an earlier analysis of some 610 of the donors, 250 to 350 Gb of sequence data and 95 million to 130 million unique TCR beta sequences from about 180 million T cells were reported. Along with the 666-subject first cohort, a separate validation cohort of over a hundred different subjects was used. The study was designed to test whether signatures of past pathogen exposure could be identified by cataloging public T cell receptors. Typing coverage varied by locus: about 620-630 donors for A, B, C, DRB1 and DQB1; roughly 510 for DQA1; approximately 610 for DPA1; around 450 for DPB1. Roughly five DR-DQ haplotypes were handled as single units for association and clustering because linkage in the cohort was strong. Among 300 to 500 genotyped donors of the cohort, an average of approximately 200,000 unique TCR beta nucleotide sequences was sequenced per donor, of which about 18% were non-productive. Rather than drawing on any new phenotypic data, the later analysis identified candidate immune exposures from TCR beta sequences and the way those sequences occurred across donors. Of the 350 to 400 genotyped donors, 65% to 90% fell in the genetic ancestry cluster associated with self-reported Caucasian donors. The study combined high-throughput TCR immunosequencing, statistical association of individual TCRs with disease status, and machine learning to predict cytomegalovirus infection status. The study profiled the T cell repertoires of 666 subjects by immunosequencing and related them to cytomegalovirus serostatus. Genome-wide SNP genotypes for about three fifths of the roughly 700 donors were used in a later genetic analysis, which treated that subset as a discovery cohort. All discovery cohort repertoires had been generated on a single sequencing platform. An earlier analysis of some 500 of the donors applied high-throughput TCR beta sequencing to assess whether each TCR beta V gene segment acted as functional or pseudogenic. Alongside the repertoire data, information on donor age, sex, ethnicity and CMV serostatus was compiled. Roughly 320 gigabases of sequencing data and approximately 92 million unique TCR sequences made up an early release that covered around 640 HLA-typed donors. HLA typing included class I and class II loci at four-digit resolution. To study patterns of TCR occurrence, a later analysis re-analyzed previously published TCR beta repertoires from around 670 donors and added high-resolution HLA genotyping.

In regard to this clone: The antigen this receptor binds is unknown. Per-base quality was not reported, and no clone a single base away is much larger than it.

The cohort comprised hundreds of healthy bone marrow donors. Cohort members were all nominally healthy when sampled, although unrecorded immune exposures were likely present. The donor tested CMV seropositive and was one of the 289 seropositive cohort members. Every donor gave a peripheral blood sample, and the peripheral blood mononuclear cells from that sample were used for TCR beta sequencing. Genomic DNA was extracted from the blood cell samples with the Qiagen DNeasy Blood Extraction Kit. What the work shows at the level of the full study, not this receptor alone: Several of the top co-occurrence clusters appeared to be linked to parvovirus B19, influenza, CMV and Epstein-Barr virus, according to a later analysis. Cytomegalovirus status was reported to be diagnosed by the classifier with high specificity and sensitivity in both the original and validation cohorts. Most TCR sequences were seen in very few donors, while some public TCRs were found in many individuals. In a later genetic analysis, fewer N-insertions in productive TCRs were reported among donors in an Asian-associated ancestry cluster than the roughly 670-donor mean. According to the authors, the approach could potentially be generalized to other disease states and immunological phenotypes. Only TCR beta chains were sequenced in this cohort, and the absence of alpha or paired-chain data limited detectable features. A total of 150 or so TCR beta chains were listed by the study as associated with cytomegalovirus. The 87-base-pair reads could not distinguish some IMGT-functional V segments, including TRBV6-2 and TRBV6-3, so those segments were excluded. Because HLA typing was missing for some donors at each locus, association tests included only the typed subset. According to a later analysis, most CMV-associated TCR beta chains appeared to be HLA-restricted, and the HLA associations seemed to be driven largely by CMV exposure. In a later analysis, HLA-associated TCR beta chains showed more clonal expansion and lower generation probabilities than non-associated chains that were equally common. A later analysis associated 16,951 TCR beta sequences with specific HLA alleles at a false discovery rate of 0.05. The only immune exposure information available for the cohort was CMV serostatus. A further reported finding was that TCR beta sequences accurately predicted the HLA-A and HLA-B alleles for most subjects in the first cohort. In vitro tests confirmed that a few of the cytomegalovirus-associated TCR beta chains recognize cytomegalovirus antigens. Correlated functional status among segregating V segments might be attributable to linkage disequilibrium, but an unknown experimental factor could not be ruled out. In a later analysis, TCR association rates were found to vary across HLA loci, with the most associated TCRs seen for DRB1 alleles and the fewest for HLA-C alleles. A cluster of highly shared sequence variants was judged likely to be a technical artifact of the sequencing pipeline. In a later genetic analysis, a missense DCLRE1C variant was associated with V-gene and J-gene trimming of TCR beta chains, and the association was replicated in an independent cohort. Broadly in line with IMGT annotations, most TCR beta V segments showed up in productive rearrangements about 90% or about 30% of the time in an earlier analysis of approximately 600 of the donors. Roughly uniform sequencing depth across donors was assumed in presence/absence analyses, although this assumption may not hold. Because counts were too low, fewer than 20 rarely observed V segments, including chromosome 9 orphons, were excluded from the earlier analysis of 587 of the donors. When HLA alleles, especially DR and DQ, strongly co-occurred, attributing TCR associations to individual alleles was difficult.

The library was produced with the immunoSEQ multiplex PCR assay. The multiplex PCR relied on a mix of 60 forward primers for TCR Vbeta segments and 13 reverse primers for TCR Jbeta segments. The CDR3 region of rearranged TCR beta genes was amplified from genomic DNA with a multiplex PCR assay. The Illumina HiSeq System was used to sequence the amplified TCR beta libraries as 87-base-pair reads. On the authors' methods: A later analysis tallied 75 million to 85 million unique TCR beta chains across the 610 or so repertoires, and roughly 11 million of those chains were shared by two or more donors. Raw reads were error-corrected and collapsed into unique sequences with a nearest-neighbor algorithm that merged closely related sequences to remove PCR and sequencing errors. V, D and J gene segments were assigned by aligning CDR3 sequences to IMGT reference sequences. Each retained sequence needed at least a six-nucleotide match to both a V gene segment and a J gene segment. A rearrangement was called productive if the CDR3 had no stop codons and remained in frame with V and J, and every other rearrangement was called non-productive. CDR3 was defined by IMGT convention, running from the second conserved V-encoded cysteine to the conserved J-encoded phenylalanine. The earlier analysis of some 550 of the donors excluded any sequence lacking an unambiguous match to a single V gene segment. In an earlier analysis of roughly 600 of the donors, a V segment was called functional when productive rearrangements were above 56.7%, and segregating when the standard deviation between donors exceeded 5%. A statistical classification framework was built for diagnosing cytomegalovirus status from the catalog of TCR beta chain sequences. In a later analysis, V and J genes were assigned by comparing TCR nucleotide sequences against IMGT/GENE-DB human TR gene sequences. Using the TCRdist pipeline, a later analysis assigned CDR3 sequences along with most-parsimonious VDJ recombination scenarios. A later analysis defined each TCR beta chain by its CDR3 amino acid sequence plus V-gene family, and excluded reads lacking a unique V-gene family. A later analysis removed 450 to 600 highly shared, low-generation-probability nucleotide sequences to deal with suspected cross-contamination and a sequencing artifact. In a later analysis, a clonal expansion index was calculated for each public chain from normalized within-repertoire ranks of inferred template counts. Generation probabilities in a later analysis came from a VDJ recombination model fitted to out-of-frame rearrangements, and those results were checked against IGoR. In a later analysis, hypergeometric tests were used to score TCR-TCR, TCR-HLA and TCR-CMV co-occurrence, with a repertoire-size bias correction applied to TCR pairs. False discovery rates were estimated in a later analysis by permuting HLA or CMV assignments 20 times. In a later analysis, co-occurring TCRs were grouped with DBSCAN, and TCRdist sequence similarity was added when clustering was performed within HLA-allele-positive subsets. Repertoires with fewer than 30,000 or more than 120,000 public chains were left out of co-occurrence clustering, as were five repertoires with anomalous nucleotide sharing. TCRdb limited this immuneACCESS table to in-frame rearrangements with V and J called. A share of clones is missing; checked studies link under half to unresolved V genes, and the rest is unexplained. V, J and clone size are taken as reported in that table, and D and trimming were inferred from the DNA itself. For this sample there are fewer than 200,000 clones; roughly 80% appear just once. 0.9% to 1% of the sample lies in the top ten.

From the germline V gene, CDR1 is MGHDK and CDR2 is SYGVNS. Germline trimming amounts to 4 bases on V and 0 bases on J, with 11 as the count of junction bases outside the gene matches. Spanning cysteine to phenylalanine, the CDR3 consists of 18 amino acids. The DNA shown is the 54-base CDR3, in frame from base 1. The V gene is TRBV25-1 and the J gene is TRBJ2-4; 8 nucleotides in the junction match TRBD2. Sample: PBMCs. This receptor was identified in a girl under 10 years old in good health and CMV-seropositive. Here the CDR3 is given as CASSGPLSGISAKNIQYF. DNA sequence: TGTGCCAGCAGTGGACCCCTTAGCGGGATTTCAGCCAAAAACATTCAGTACTTC.